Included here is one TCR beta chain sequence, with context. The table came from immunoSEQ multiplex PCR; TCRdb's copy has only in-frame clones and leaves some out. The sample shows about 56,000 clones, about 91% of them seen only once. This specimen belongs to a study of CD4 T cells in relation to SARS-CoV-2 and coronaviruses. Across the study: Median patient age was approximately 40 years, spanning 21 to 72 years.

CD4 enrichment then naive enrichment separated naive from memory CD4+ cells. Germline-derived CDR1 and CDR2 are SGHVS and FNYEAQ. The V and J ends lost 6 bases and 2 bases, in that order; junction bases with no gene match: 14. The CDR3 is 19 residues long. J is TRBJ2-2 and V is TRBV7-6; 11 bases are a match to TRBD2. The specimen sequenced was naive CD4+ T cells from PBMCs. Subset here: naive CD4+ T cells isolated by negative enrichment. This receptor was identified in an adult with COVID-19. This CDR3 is CASSSPRTSGQYNTGELFF. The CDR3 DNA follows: TGTGCCAGCAGTTCCCCTCGGACTAGCGGGCAGTATAACACCGGGGAGCTGTTTTTT.